Below are 24 T cell receptor beta chains sequenced from a single sample in a study of T cell responses to AZD1222 COVID-19 vaccine (TCRdb year 2021). The time point label corresponds to: about 28 days (+/-7) after the second vaccine dose. Receptors were amplified or captured by the immunoSEQ multiplex PCR assay. In its TCRdb copy, this immuneACCESS table keeps in-frame sequences only and misses some clones. Where compared with another copy, unresolved V genes explain less than half of these, and the others have no known cause. This sample holds some 130,000 clones; 85% to 95% were observed only once. The ten largest clones add up to 6.5% to 8.5% of the sample. Sequencing used peripheral blood, obtained 28 days after the second AZD1222 dose. The receptors shown here come from an adult who received the AZD1222 COVID-19 vaccine.

This clone was counted only a few times. This rearrangement joins TRBV7-3 to TRBJ2-2; no definite D call. V was pared by 0 bases and J by 0 bases, with 5 bases between. CDR3 size: 15 residues. Per the germline V gene, CDR1 is SGHTA and CDR2 is FQGTGA. The CDR3 protein is CASSLTGTNTGELFF. CDR3 nucleotides: TGTGCCAGCAGCTTAACGGGAACGAACACCGGGGAGCTGTTTTTT. Full variable domain (missing parts from reference TRBV7-3 and TRBJ2-2): GAGVSQTPSNKVTEKGKYVELRCDPISGHTALYWYRQSLGQGPEFLIYFQGTGAADDSGLPNDRFFAVRPEGSVSTLKIQRTERGDSAVYLCASSLTGTNTGELFFGEGSRLTVL.

The chain is built from TRBV2 and TRBJ1-5, with a tentative D call TRBD1 (6 bases). CDR3 length equals 15 residues. The V end was cut by 2 bases, the J end by 3 bases, with 11 bases between. Germline CDR1 SNHLY, CDR2 FYNNEI. In DNA form, the CDR3 reads TGTGCCAGCAGTGAACGGCCAGGGGACAATCAGCCCCAGCATTTT. Its translation is CASSERPGDNQPQHF.

This clone has only a few counts. The genes are TRBV11-3 and TRBJ1-2; D might be TRBD1 (6 bases). Germline-derived CDR1 and CDR2 are SGHNT and YENEEA. The CDR3 extends over 13 amino acids. V was clipped by 0 bases and J by 8 bases, with 10 bases between them. Here the CDR3 DNA reads TGTGCCAGCAGCTTAGATAGGGGGAGAGGCTACACCTTC. This gives the protein CASSLDRGRGYTF.

The V gene is TRBV28, the J gene TRBJ2-1; no clear D gene. With 5 bases removed from V and 6 bases from J, the gap between germline ends came to 11 bases. The CDR3 has 13 amino acids. The germline V gene has CDR1 MDHEN and CDR2 SYDVKM. The CDR3 loop reads CASSNVGTNEQFF. CDR3 nucleotides: TGTGCCAGCAGTAATGTGGGAACCAATGAGCAGTTCTTC.

V usage is TRBV5-1 and J usage is TRBJ1-5; weak D call: TRBD1 (6 bases). Germline V gene sequence: CDR1 SGHRS, CDR2 YFSETQ. The germline V and J ends were trimmed by 2 bases and 0 bases, with 15 bases remaining between them. The CDR3 is 17 residues long. The CDR3 nucleotides are TGCGCCAGCAGCTTTTTCGGGGACACCTATAGCAATCAGCCCCAGCATTTT. This gives the protein CASSFFGDTYSNQPQHF. Drawing the rest from reference TRBV5-1 and TRBJ1-5, the complete variable domain is KAGVTQTPRYLIKTRGQQVTLSCSPISGHRSVSWYQQTPGQGLQFLFEYFSETQRNKGNFPGRFSGRQFSNSRSEMNVSTLELGDSALYLCASSFFGDTYSNQPQHFGDGTRLSIL.

The CDR3 bases are TGTGCCAGCAGTGAAGTTGACGGAACTAACTATGGCTACACCTTC. Translating gives CASSEVDGTNYGYTF. The chain carries TRBV6-1 and TRBJ1-2; D unclear. Germline CDR1 MNHNS, CDR2 SASEGT. Trimming took 1 base from V and 0 from J, leaving 9 bases between them. There are 15 residues in the CDR3.

The V and J genes are TRBV7-2 and TRBJ1-2, with D possibly matching TRBD1 (5 bases). Germline loops: CDR1 SGHTA, CDR2 FQGNSA. The CDR3 has 14 amino acids. Trimming took 3 bases from V and 4 from J, leaving 12 bases between them. CDR3 sequence: CASSFEGLGYGYTF. The CDR3 nucleotides are TGTGCCAGCAGCTTCGAGGGGTTGGGCTATGGCTACACCTTC. The full variable domain, with the rest looked up from reference TRBV7-2 and TRBJ1-2, is GAGVSQSPSNKVTEKGKDVELRCDPISGHTALYWYRQSLGQGLEFLIYFQGNSAPDKSGLPSDRFSAERTGGSVSTLTIQRTQQEDSAVYLCASSFEGLGYGYTFGSGTRLTVV.

A word on this clone: Other nucleotide sequences from this sample produce the same CDR3. The rearrangement joins TRBV5-6 to TRBJ1-1; D is undetermined. Germline V CDR1 and CDR2: SGHDT, YYEEEE. CDR3 length: 13 residues. V was clipped by 4 bases and J by 2 bases, with 9 bases between them. The DNA for the CDR3 is TGTGCCAGCAGCCGGGCGGAAAACACTGAAGCTTTCTTT. Translation: CASSRAENTEAFF.

This chain joins TRBV11-2 and TRBJ2-4; the D call may be TRBD1 or TRBD2 (5 bases each). CDR3 length: 14 amino acids. CDR1 is SGHAT and CDR2 is FQNNGV in the germline V gene. The ends were cut back, 3 bases at V and 5 bases at J, with 11 bases in the middle. In DNA, the CDR3 is TGTGCCAGCAGCTTGCCGGGACCTCAAAACATTCAGTACTTC. Translating gives CASSLPGPQNIQYF. Combining the CDR3 with reference TRBV11-2 and TRBJ2-4 gives the whole variable domain EAGVAQSPRYKIIEKRQSVAFWCNPISGHATLYWYQQILGQGPKLLIQFQNNGVVDDSQLPKDRFSAERLKGVDSTLKIQPAKLEDSAVYLCASSLPGPQNIQYFGAGTRLSVL.

V gene TRBV18 combines with J gene TRBJ1-5, with D unclear. This CDR3 contains 14 residues. Germline lookup yields CDR1 KGHSH and CDR2 LQKENI. V lost 2 bases to trimming and J lost 5 bases, with 10 bases between them. This CDR3 reads CASSPVTGDQPQHF. The CDR3 region has the DNA TGTGCCAGCTCACCAGTCACGGGCGATCAGCCCCAGCATTTT.

The rearrangement uses TRBV2 and TRBJ1-2; 7 bases are shared with TRBD1. Germline lookup yields CDR1 SNHLY and CDR2 FYNNEI. This CDR3 has 13 amino acids. Trimming cost V 0 bases and J 8 bases; bases outside gene matches: 3. CDR3 residues: CASSEARGGGYTF. The CDR3 DNA is TGTGCCAGCAGTGAAGCCAGGGGGGGAGGCTACACCTTC.

This chain uses TRBV7-9 with TRBJ1-2, with TRBD1 identical over 7 bases. Germline-derived CDR1 and CDR2 are SEHNR and FQNEAQ (reference sequence). The junction had 1 base not matched to a gene; V was cut back by 3 bases and J by 0 bases. There are 14 residues in the CDR3. CDR3 in amino acids: CASSFDRANYGYTF. The CDR3 region has the DNA TGTGCCAGCAGCTTTGACAGGGCTAACTATGGCTACACCTTC.

This clone was recorded once. The chain uses TRBV18 and TRBJ2-5; possible D gene TRBD2, 7 bases. V lost 2 bases, J lost 5 bases, and 12 bases lay in between. CDR1 is KGHSH, CDR2 LQKENI, per germline. The CDR3 has 14 amino acids. CDR3 sequence: CASSPNGGPETQYF. CDR3 in DNA: TGTGCCAGCTCACCAAACGGGGGGCCGGAGACCCAGTACTTC.

The gene calls are TRBV7-2 and TRBJ2-5, with no clear D. Trimming removed 5 bases at V and 3 bases at J, with 10 bases between. The CDR3 loop spans 13 amino acids. Germline CDR1 SGHTA, CDR2 FQGNSA. The CDR3: CASSSARKETQYF. In DNA form, the CDR3 reads TGTGCCAGCAGCAGCGCAAGAAAAGAGACCCAGTACTTC.

The DNA of the CDR3 is TGTGCCAGCACCTGGACAGGGGGACCCTACGAGCAGTACTTC. Protein: CASTWTGGPYEQYF. The chain carries TRBV5-8 and TRBJ2-7, with 10 nucleotides matching TRBD1. Trimming cost V 6 bases and J 2 bases; bases outside gene matches: 5. The CDR3 sequence is 14 residues long. Germline loops: CDR1 SGHTS, CDR2 YDEGEE. The full variable domain, its missing parts supplied by reference TRBV5-8 and TRBJ2-7, is EAGVTQSPTHLIKTRGQQATLRCSPISGHTSVYWYQQALGLGLQFLLWYDEGEERNRGNFPPRFSGRQFPNYSSELNVNALELEDSALYLCASTWTGGPYEQYFGPGTRLTVT.

The rearrangement uses TRBV7-6 and TRBJ1-2; TRBD1 matches 7 bases. Germline CDR1 reads SGHVS; CDR2 reads FNYEAQ. The CDR3 is 15 residues long. V shed 5 bases and J 4 bases; nucleotides not matched to a gene: 10. The CDR3 is CASSQNGAGGYGYTF. CDR3 nucleotides: TGTGCCAGCAGCCAAAATGGGGCAGGGGGCTATGGCTACACCTTC.

This chain links TRBV21-1 with TRBJ2-3; the table's TRBD1 call for D was not verified on the DNA. TRBV21-1 is designated a pseudogene. The CDR3 is 18 amino acids. For the CDR3, the DNA is TGTGCCAGCAGCAAAGCGCTCGGACAAACAAAAAGCACAGATACGCAGTATTTT. Translated, it gives CASSKALGQTKSTDTQYF.

The chain carries TRBV12-3 or TRBV12-4 and TRBJ2-1; tentatively, D is TRBD1 (5 bases). The CDR3 loop spans 13 amino acids. V lost 4 bases, J lost 5 bases, and 9 bases lay in between. The CDR3 nucleotides read TGTGCCAGCAGTTCCGACAGCCACAATGAGCAGTTCTTC. Protein: CASSSDSHNEQFF.

This chain links TRBV27 with TRBJ1-5; D remains ambiguous. Germline V gives CDR1 MNHEY, CDR2 SMNVEV (reference sequence). The CDR3 is 13 amino acids. V was cut by 3 bases and J by 5 bases, with 8 bases left in between. The CDR3 sequence is CASSFGRYQPQHF. The CDR3 nucleotides are TGTGCCAGCAGTTTTGGTAGGTATCAGCCCCAGCATTTT.

To note about this clone: The sample holds other DNA sequences that translate to the same CDR3. The chain links TRBV5-1 to TRBJ2-1, with 8 bases aligning to TRBD1. Germline CDR1 SGHRS, CDR2 YFSETQ. Trimming at V came to 0 bases and at J to 7 bases, leaving 3 bases not matched to a gene. This CDR3 spans 14 amino acids. Written as DNA, the CDR3 is TGCGCCAGCAGCTTGGGACAGGGGAATAATGAGCAGTTCTTC. Translation gives CASSLGQGNNEQFF.

This clone came up a few times. The chain is built from TRBV5-4 and TRBJ2-1, with 8 nucleotides matching TRBD1. This CDR3 has 15 amino acids. Trimming at V came to 4 bases and at J to 4 bases, leaving 7 bases not matched to a gene. Germline V gives CDR1 SGHNT, CDR2 YYREEE (reference sequence). The CDR3 DNA reads as TGTGCCAGCAGCAGTGGACAGGGCCAGTACAATGAGCAGTTCTTC. Amino acids: CASSSGQGQYNEQFF.

For the CDR3, the DNA is TGTGCCAGCAGCTTAAATGGCGAAGAGACCCAGTACTTC. Its translation is CASSLNGEETQYF. The chain is built from TRBV7-3 and TRBJ2-5; D ambiguous. The V gene lost 1 base and the J gene lost 3 bases, with 6 bases spanning the gap. Germline CDR1 reads SGHTA; CDR2 reads FQGTGA. CDR3 length equals 13 residues. Full variable domain (rest looked up from reference TRBV7-3 and TRBJ2-5): GAGVSQTPSNKVTEKGKYVELRCDPISGHTALYWYRQSLGQGPEFLIYFQGTGAADDSGLPNDRFFAVRPEGSVSTLKIQRTERGDSAVYLCASSLNGEETQYFGPGTRLLVL.

J is TRBJ1-5 and V is TRBV5-1; D uncertain. V lost 0 bases to trimming and J lost 0 bases, with 10 bases between them. The length of the CDR3 is 16 residues. In germline, CDR1 is SGHRS, CDR2 YFSETQ. The CDR3 DNA follows: TGCGCCAGCAGCTTGGCCCCAACACCTAGCAATCAGCCCCAGCATTTT. As protein: CASSLAPTPSNQPQHF.

This rearrangement joins TRBV7-9 to TRBJ2-2; either TRBD1 or TRBD2 may fit D (5 bases each). V lost 4 bases and J 0 bases, leaving 21 bases between the germline ends. Germline assignment: CDR1 SEHNR and CDR2 FQNEAQ (reference sequence). The CDR3 consists of 19 residues. The CDR3 nucleotides are TGTGCCAGCAGCTCCATCAGGCCCCGGGACCTAACGAACACCGGGGAGCTGTTTTTT. Amino acids: CASSSIRPRDLTNTGELFF.